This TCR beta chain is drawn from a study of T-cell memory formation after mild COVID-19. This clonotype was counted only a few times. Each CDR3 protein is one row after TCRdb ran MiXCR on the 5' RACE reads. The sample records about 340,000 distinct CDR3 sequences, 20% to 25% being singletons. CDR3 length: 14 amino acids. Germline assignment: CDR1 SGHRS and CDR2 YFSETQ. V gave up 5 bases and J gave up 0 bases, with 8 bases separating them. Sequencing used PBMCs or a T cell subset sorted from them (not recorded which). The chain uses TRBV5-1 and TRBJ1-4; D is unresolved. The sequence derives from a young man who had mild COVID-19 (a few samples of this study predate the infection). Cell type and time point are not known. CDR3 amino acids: CASSYTSTNEKLFF. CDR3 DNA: TGCGCCAGCAGTTACACGTCAACTAATGAAAAACTGTTTTTT.